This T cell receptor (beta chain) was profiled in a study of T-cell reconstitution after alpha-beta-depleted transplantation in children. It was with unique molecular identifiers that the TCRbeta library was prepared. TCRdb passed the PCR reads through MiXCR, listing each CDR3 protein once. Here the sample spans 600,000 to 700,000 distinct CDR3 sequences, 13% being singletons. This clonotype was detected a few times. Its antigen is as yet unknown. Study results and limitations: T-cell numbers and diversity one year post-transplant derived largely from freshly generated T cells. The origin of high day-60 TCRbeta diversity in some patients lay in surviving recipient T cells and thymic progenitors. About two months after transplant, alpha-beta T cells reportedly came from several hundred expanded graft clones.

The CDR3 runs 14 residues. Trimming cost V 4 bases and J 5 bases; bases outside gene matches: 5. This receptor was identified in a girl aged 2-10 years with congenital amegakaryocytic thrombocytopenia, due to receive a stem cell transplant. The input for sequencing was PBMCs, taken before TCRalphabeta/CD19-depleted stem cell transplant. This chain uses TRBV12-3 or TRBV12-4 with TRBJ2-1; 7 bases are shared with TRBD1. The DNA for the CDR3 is TGTGCCAGCAGTTCCCGGGACAGCAACAATGAGCAGTTCTTC. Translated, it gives CASSSRDSNNEQFF.